Listed here is a single T cell receptor beta chain. Clones were read by immunoSEQ multiplex PCR, and TCRdb kept only the in-frame ones, dropping some. The repertoire holds some 320,000 clones, around 87% seen once, with roughly 5.2% in the top ten. This sample stems from a study of blood T cell repertoires in COVID-19. Clinical history reported by participants formed the basis on which cohorts were assigned. The TCR sequence derives from a woman in her twenties or thirties who had recovered from COVID-19. The sample taken for sequencing was PBMCs or T cells enriched from blood (not recorded which).

For the CDR3, the DNA is TGCGCCAGCAGCCAGATAGGGGGAGTTGGTGAAGCTTTCTTT. Translation: CASSQIGGVGEAFF. V and J are TRBV4-1 and TRBJ1-1; weak D call: TRBD1 (6 bases). CDR1 MGHRA and CDR2 YSYEKL come from the germline V gene. Trimming stripped 3 bases from V and 7 bases from J, with 15 bases between. This CDR3 has 14 amino acids.